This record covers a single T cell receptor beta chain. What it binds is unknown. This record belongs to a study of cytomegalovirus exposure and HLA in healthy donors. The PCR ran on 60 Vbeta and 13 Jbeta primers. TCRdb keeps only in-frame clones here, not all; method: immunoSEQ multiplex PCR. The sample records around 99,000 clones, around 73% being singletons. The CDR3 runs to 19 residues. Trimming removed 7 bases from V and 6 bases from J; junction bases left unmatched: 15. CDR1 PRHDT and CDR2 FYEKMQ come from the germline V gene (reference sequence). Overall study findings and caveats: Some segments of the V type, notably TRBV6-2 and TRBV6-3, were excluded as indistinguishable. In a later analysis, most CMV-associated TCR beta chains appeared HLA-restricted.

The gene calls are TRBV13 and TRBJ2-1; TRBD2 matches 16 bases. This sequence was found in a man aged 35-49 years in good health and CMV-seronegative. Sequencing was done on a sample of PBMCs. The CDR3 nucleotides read TGTGCCAGCATCCAATCAGTGGGACTAGCGGGGGGGCACGGCAATGAGCAGTTCTTC. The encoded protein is CASIQSVGLAGGHGNEQFF.